The rows below give T cell receptor beta chains drawn from one sample of a study of blood T cell repertoires in COVID-19. Assay: immunoSEQ multiplex PCR; the TCRdb copy retains only in-frame clones and omits some. This sample has some 86,000 clones; 91% occur once, and the top ten carry roughly 2.2%. What was sequenced was peripheral blood. The source of these receptors is a human donor with active COVID-19. The donor label of this sample is uncertain. Each CDR3 is given with its conserved first and last residue. A D gene is named only where the DNA matches it firmly. Expanded clones are given a class, and other clones once, few, many or no size at all.

v_call	clone_size	j_call	d_call	cdr3_aa	cdr3_nt
TRBV7-3	once	TRBJ2-1	.	CASSLVSRGNEQFF	TGTGCCAGCAGCTTGGTCTCTCGGGGCAATGAGCAGTTCTTC
TRBV12-5	.	TRBJ2-1	.	CASGFMRANNEQFF	TGTGCTAGTGGTTTTATGCGGGCCAACAATGAGCAGTTCTTC
TRBV6-5	.	TRBJ1-2	TRBD1	CASRPTGGGDGYTF	TGTGCCAGCAGGCCGACAGGGGGCGGGGATGGCTACACCTTC
TRBV10-3	.	TRBJ1-2	.	CAISEVGGTNANYGYTF	TGTGCCATCAGTGAGGTGGGAGGTACGAACGCTAACTATGGCTACACCTTC
TRBV11-1	.	TRBJ2-3	TRBD2	CASSLTSGGARAQYF	TGTGCCAGCAGCTTGACTAGCGGGGGGGCGAGAGCGCAGTATTTT
TRBV7-9	.	TRBJ2-7	TRBD1	CASSPDRARYEQYF	TGTGCCAGCAGCCCGGACAGGGCGAGATACGAGCAGTACTTC
TRBV14	.	TRBJ2-1	TRBD1	CASSQDPPGGPFSSYNEQFF	TGTGCCAGCAGCCAAGATCCCCCAGGGGGCCCTTTCAGCTCCTACAATGAGCAGTTCTTC
TRBV4-2	.	TRBJ2-7	TRBD1	CASSPEGAAYEQYF	TGTGCCAGCAGCCCCGAGGGGGCTGCCTACGAGCAGTACTTC
TRBV6-6	.	TRBJ2-5	TRBD2	CASSPWVAGGRETQYF	TGTGCCAGCAGTCCTTGGGTAGCGGGGGGCCGGGAGACCCAGTACTTC
TRBV27	.	TRBJ1-2	.	CASSLRRGYGYTF	TGTGCCAGCAGTTTACGGAGGGGCTATGGCTACACCTTC
TRBV10-3	.	TRBJ2-3	TRBD1	CAKARGSTDTQYF	TGTGCGAAAGCCAGGGGGAGCACAGATACGCAGTATTTT
TRBV3-1/TRBV3-2	.	TRBJ2-1	.	CASSGPQNNEQFF	TGTGCCAGCAGCGGCCCCCAGAACAATGAGCAGTTCTTC
TRBV4-1	.	TRBJ2-7	.	CASSQGERFPYEQYF	TGCGCCAGCAGCCAAGGAGAGAGGTTCCCCTACGAGCAGTACTTC
TRBV12-5	once	TRBJ2-3	.	CASGLVLRGDNTDTQYF	TGTGCTAGTGGTTTGGTACTTCGGGGGGACAACACAGATACGCAGTATTTT
TRBV9	once	TRBJ2-2	.	CASSVATGELFF	TGTGCCAGCAGCGTAGCTACCGGGGAGCTGTTTTTT
TRBV19	.	TRBJ1-2	.	CASWAKGGYTF	TGTGCCAGTTGGGCCAAGGGGGGCTACACCTTC
TRBV3-1/TRBV3-2	once	TRBJ2-7	.	CASSQARASYEQYF	TGTGCCAGCAGCCAAGCCAGGGCCTCCTACGAGCAGTACTTC
TRBV6-5	.	TRBJ1-1	.	CASRRNTEAFF	TGTGCCAGCAGGAGGAACACTGAAGCTTTCTTT
TRBV6-2/TRBV6-3	.	TRBJ2-2	.	CASSSLGGHAGELFF	TGTGCCAGCAGTTCTCTGGGGGGGCACGCCGGGGAGCTGTTTTTT
TRBV19	medium-sized	TRBJ2-7	TRBD1	CASSVRRQGSVQTNLTYEQYF	TGTGCCAGTAGTGTCCGGAGACAGGGGTCGGTGCAGACTAACCTAACCTACGAGCAGTACTTC
TRBV14	once	TRBJ2-7	.	CASSHTGKTQQYF	TGTGCCAGCAGCCATACCGGGAAAACCCAGCAGTACTTC
TRBV29-1	.	TRBJ1-1	.	CSVANQVNTEAFF	TGCAGCGTTGCAAACCAGGTGAACACTGAAGCTTTCTTT
TRBV27	.	TRBJ1-1	.	CASNAGTSNTEAFF	TGTGCCAGCAACGCGGGCACATCGAACACTGAAGCTTTCTTT
TRBV7-2	.	TRBJ2-3	TRBD2	CASSLVGRGGHGEYF	TGTGCCAGCAGCTTAGTAGGGCGGGGGGGTCACGGCGAGTATTTT
TRBV19	.	TRBJ1-3	.	CASSVTGATGNTIYF	TGTGCCAGTAGTGTGACAGGAGCAACTGGAAACACCATATATTTT
TRBV5-1	.	TRBJ2-3	.	CASSLGPGSTDTQYF	TGCGCCAGCAGCTTGGGGCCCGGGAGCACAGATACGCAGTATTTT
TRBV5-4	.	TRBJ1-1	TRBD1	CASSLGQGRTEAFF	TGTGCCAGCAGCTTGGGACAGGGTAGGACTGAAGCTTTCTTT
TRBV7-2	.	TRBJ2-3	TRBD1	CASSFRGDTQYF	TGTGCCAGCAGCTTCAGGGGGGATACGCAGTATTTT
TRBV29-1	.	TRBJ1-1	.	CSAEVGGEAFF	TGCAGCGCCGAAGTAGGAGGAGAAGCTTTCTTT
TRBV28	.	TRBJ2-7	.	CASTSSGVRSYEQYF	TGTGCCAGCACCTCTTCCGGGGTGAGGTCCTACGAGCAGTACTTC
TRBV7-9	.	TRBJ2-6	TRBD1	CASTAHGDSSHPANVLTF	TGTGCCAGCACCGCCCACGGGGACAGCTCCCACCCAGCCAACGTCCTGACTTTC
TRBV3-1/TRBV3-2	.	TRBJ2-5	.	CASSPGHFGEETQYF	.
TRBV7-9	.	TRBJ1-1	.	CASSLNSLTEAFF	TGTGCCAGCAGCTTAAACTCTCTAACTGAAGCTTTCTTT